The 10 T cell receptor beta chains in this list originate from one sample, sequenced in a study of shared clonotypes between healthy human individuals (dated by TCRdb to 2020 to 2022). Library generation was performed with the immunoSEQ multiplex PCR assay. What TCRdb holds here is the immuneACCESS table cut down to in-frame rearrangements. Part of the clones is not present; checked against another copy, under half of the missing clones reflect an unresolved V gene, and the others are unexplained. Present in this sample are around 2,000,000 clones, roughly 94% of which were seen just once. Jointly, the top ten make up roughly 1% of the sample. CD8 naive samples were CD45RO-negative cells positively selected for CCR7, giving a CD45RA+CCR7+ population that excluded TemRA cells. Sequencing used naive CD8+ T cells sorted from blood. The cell subset or site label corresponds to: CD45RA+CCR7+. These receptors were obtained from a man between 18 and 29 years old in good health.

This chain uses TRBV7-9 with TRBJ2-1; 7 positions match TRBD2. With 4 bases clipped from V and 7 bases from J, the junction kept 7 bases outside the gene matches. CDR1 SEHNR and CDR2 FQNEAQ come from the germline V gene (reference sequence). The CDR3 contains 14 residues. The CDR3 coding sequence is TGTGCCAGCAGCTCGACTAGCTCGGGGAATGAGCAGTTCTTC. Its protein product is CASSSTSSGNEQFF.

V is TRBV2 and J is TRBJ2-7, with 9 bases fitting TRBD1. Germline CDR1 SNHLY, CDR2 FYNNEI. This CDR3 is 15 amino acids long. With 4 bases clipped from V and 4 bases from J, the junction kept 8 bases outside the gene matches. CDR3 residues: CASSGIDRGNYEQYF. In DNA form, the CDR3 reads TGTGCCAGCAGTGGGATAGACAGGGGGAATTACGAGCAGTACTTC.

The CDR3 spells CASSLDDRTNYGYTF. The CDR3 bases are TGTGCCAGCAGCTTGGACGACAGGACTAACTATGGCTACACCTTC. The genes are TRBV5-6 and TRBJ1-2; possible D gene TRBD1, 6 bases. The CDR3 contains 15 residues. V lost 0 bases, J lost 0 bases, and 9 bases lay in between. The V gene's germline CDR1 is SGHDT and CDR2 YYEEEE.

The table lists this clone with a count of one. V is TRBV13 and J is TRBJ2-3; D gene ambiguous. With 4 bases removed from V and 5 bases from J, the gap between germline ends came to 10 bases. The V gene's germline CDR1 is PRHDT and CDR2 FYEKMQ (reference sequence). There are 13 residues in the CDR3. Here the CDR3 DNA reads TGTGCCAGCAGCTCGCGATCACGAGATACGCAGTATTTT. This translates into CASSSRSRDTQYF.

J is TRBJ1-1 and V is TRBV7-8; 8 positions match TRBD1. The trim removed 3 bases at V and 4 bases at J, leaving 10 bases unmatched. Per germline, CDR1 SGHVS and CDR2 FQNEAQ. The CDR3 sequence is 16 residues long. Here the CDR3 DNA reads TGTGCCAGCAGCTTCATGACAGGGGATGGAGGCACTGAAGCTTTCTTT. Protein: CASSFMTGDGGTEAFF.

The V call is TRBV29-1, the J call TRBJ1-2, with D unresolved. Trimming took off 1 base at V and 8 bases at J, with 14 bases between the two ends. The CDR3 spans 13 residues. Per the germline V gene, CDR1 is SQVTM and CDR2 is ANQGSEA. CDR3 coding DNA: TGCAGCGTTGAAGCCCCAACTAGTCCAGGCTACACCTTC. Translating it yields CSVEAPTSPGYTF.

V and J are TRBV7-3 and TRBJ2-5; 13 positions match TRBD2. This CDR3 has 15 residues. In germline, CDR1 is SGHTA, CDR2 FQGTGA. Trimming at V came to 5 bases and at J to 3 bases, leaving 3 bases not matched to a gene. CDR3 DNA: TGTGCCAGCAGCCCAGGGACTAGCGGGGAAGAGACCCAGTACTTC. The encoded protein is CASSPGTSGEETQYF. Based on the CDR3 plus reference TRBV7-3 and TRBJ2-5, the full variable domain is GAGVSQTPSNKVTEKGKYVELRCDPISGHTALYWYRQSLGQGPEFLIYFQGTGAADDSGLPNDRFFAVRPEGSVSTLKIQRTERGDSAVYLCASSPGTSGEETQYFGPGTRLLVL.

The chain joins TRBV9 to TRBJ1-2; D gene unclear. The CDR3 sequence is 15 residues long. V lost 0 bases to trimming and J lost 1 base, with 10 bases between them. CDR1 and CDR2 from the germline V gene are SGDLS and YYNGEE. CDR3 amino acids: CASSVDLGSNYGYTF. The CDR3 nucleotides read TGTGCCAGCAGCGTAGATTTAGGGAGTAACTATGGCTACACCTTC. Combining the CDR3 with reference TRBV9 and TRBJ1-2 gives the whole variable domain DSGVTQTPKHLITATGQRVTLRCSPRSGDLSVYWYQQSLDQGLQFLIQYYNGEERAKGNILERFSAQQFPDLHSELNLSSLELGDSALYFCASSVDLGSNYGYTFGSGTRLTVV.

The chain uses TRBV19 and TRBJ2-2; 11 bases are a match to TRBD1. After removal of 5 bases from V and 7 bases from J, the junction contained 6 bases not matched to a gene. This CDR3 is 15 amino acids long. Germline CDR1 reads LNHDA; CDR2 reads SQIVND (reference sequence). The DNA of the CDR3 is TGTGCCAGTAGTCCTGCGGGACAGGGGGTCGGGGAGCTGTTTTTT. Protein: CASSPAGQGVGELFF.

The chain links TRBV2 to TRBJ2-7, with 7 bases lining up with TRBD1. Germline assignment: CDR1 SNHLY and CDR2 FYNNEI. The ends lost 8 bases at V and 2 bases at J; junction bases unmatched: 12. This CDR3 comprises 15 residues. CDR3 loop: CASLMTGTATYEQYF. CDR3 coding DNA: TGTGCCAGCCTGATGACAGGGACAGCCACCTACGAGCAGTACTTC.